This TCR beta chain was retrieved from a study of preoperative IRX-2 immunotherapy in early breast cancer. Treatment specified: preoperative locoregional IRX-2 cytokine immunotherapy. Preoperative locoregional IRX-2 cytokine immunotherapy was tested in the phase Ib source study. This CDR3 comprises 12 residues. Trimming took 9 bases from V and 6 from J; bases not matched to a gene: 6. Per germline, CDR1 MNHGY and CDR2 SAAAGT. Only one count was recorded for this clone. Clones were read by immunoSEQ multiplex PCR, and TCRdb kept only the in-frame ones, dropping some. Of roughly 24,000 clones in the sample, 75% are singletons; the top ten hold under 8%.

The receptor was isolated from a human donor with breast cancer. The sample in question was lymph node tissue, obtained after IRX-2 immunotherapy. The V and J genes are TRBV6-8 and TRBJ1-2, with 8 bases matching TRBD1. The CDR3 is CASTGGPDGYTF. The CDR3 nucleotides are TGTGCCAGTACAGGGGGACCCGATGGCTACACCTTC.